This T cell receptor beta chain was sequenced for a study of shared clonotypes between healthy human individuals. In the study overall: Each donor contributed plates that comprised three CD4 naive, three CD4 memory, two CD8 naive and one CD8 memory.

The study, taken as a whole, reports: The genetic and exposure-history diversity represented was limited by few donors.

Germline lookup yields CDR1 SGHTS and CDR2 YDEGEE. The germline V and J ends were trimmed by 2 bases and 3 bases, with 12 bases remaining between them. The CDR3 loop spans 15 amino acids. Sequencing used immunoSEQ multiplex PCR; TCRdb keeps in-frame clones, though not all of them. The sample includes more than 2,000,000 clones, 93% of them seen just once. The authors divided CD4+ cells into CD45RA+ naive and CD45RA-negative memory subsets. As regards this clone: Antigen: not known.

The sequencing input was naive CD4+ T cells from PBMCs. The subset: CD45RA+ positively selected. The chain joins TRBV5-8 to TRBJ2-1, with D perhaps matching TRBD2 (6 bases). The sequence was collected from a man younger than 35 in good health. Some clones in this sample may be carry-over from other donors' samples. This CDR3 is CASSFGGGSYNEQFF. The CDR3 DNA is TGTGCCAGCAGCTTTGGCGGAGGGAGCTACAATGAGCAGTTCTTC. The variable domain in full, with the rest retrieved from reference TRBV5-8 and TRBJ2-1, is EAGVTQSPTHLIKTRGQQATLRCSPISGHTSVYWYQQALGLGLQFLLWYDEGEERNRGNFPPRFSGRQFPNYSSELNVNALELEDSALYLCASSFGGGSYNEQFFGPGTRLTVL.